Only one count was recorded for the clone carrying this TCR beta chain. This entry comes from a study of OX40 agonist ivuxolimab in advanced cancers. Sequencing was performed with immunoSEQ multiplex PCR; in TCRdb, only in-frame clones are kept and a portion is missing. The sample shows tens of thousands of clones, 85% to 90% of them seen only once. Trimming took 2 bases from V and 3 from J, leaving 10 bases between them. The germline gives CDR1 SGHAT, CDR2 FQNNGV. The CDR3 is 14 residues long. The sequence was collected from an adult with an advanced solid tumor such as melanoma, head and neck, liver or kidney cancer. The sequencing here drew on CD4+ or CD8+ T cells sorted from blood, taken in a trial of the OX40 agonist ivuxolimab. The chain carries TRBV11-2 and TRBJ1-2; D possibly corresponds to TRBD1 (6 bases). The CDR3: CASSLSNRDYGYTF. The CDR3 DNA is TGTGCCAGCAGCTTATCAAACAGGGACTATGGCTACACCTTC. Variable domain in full (rest from reference TRBV11-2 and TRBJ1-2): EAGVAQSPRYKIIEKRQSVAFWCNPISGHATLYWYQQILGQGPKLLIQFQNNGVVDDSQLPKDRFSAERLKGVDSTLKIQPAKLEDSAVYLCASSLSNRDYGYTFGSGTRLTVV.